These 18 T cell receptor beta chains were sequenced from one sample in a study of PD-L1 blockade in urothelial cancer. Time point of the sample: pretreatment peripheral blood. TCRdb's copy holds only in-frame clones and misses some; the assay was immunoSEQ multiplex PCR. The table shows about 76,000 clones, with about 90% occurring only once. Sample: PBMCs, taken around atezolizumab (anti-PD-L1) treatment. The receptors were sampled from a man between 70 and 80 years old with urothelial cancer.

This chain joins TRBV9 and TRBJ2-7, with D perhaps matching TRBD2 (5 bases). The CDR3 contains 16 residues. Germline V gene data show CDR1 as SGDLS and CDR2 as YYNGEE. V was clipped by 0 bases and J by 3 bases, with 16 bases between them. The CDR3 nucleotides read TGTGCCAGCAGCGTAGCGCCACTAGAGGCAGGCTACGAGCAGTACTTC. Amino acids: CASSVAPLEAGYEQYF.

The chain couples TRBV29-1 to TRBJ2-7; D possibly corresponds to TRBD1 (5 bases). In germline, CDR1 is SQVTM, CDR2 ANQGSEA. The CDR3 contains 13 residues. The V gene lost 4 bases and the J gene lost 1 base, with 11 bases spanning the gap. CDR3 protein: CSVVGAASYEQYF. The CDR3 nucleotides read TGCAGCGTTGTAGGGGCCGCATCCTACGAGCAGTACTTC.

This clone was found a few times. J is TRBJ2-1 and V is TRBV7-6, with TRBD2 matching over 9 bases. V was pared by 5 bases and J by 6 bases, with 8 bases of the junction left unmatched. Germline CDR1 is SGHVS and CDR2 is FNYEAQ. This CDR3 has 15 amino acids. CDR3 sequence reads: CASSALAGGSNEQFF. The CDR3 DNA is TGTGCCAGCAGCGCTCTGGCGGGAGGGTCCAATGAGCAGTTCTTC.

The rearrangement links TRBV28 to TRBJ2-7, with D uncertain. Germline CDR1 reads MDHEN; CDR2 reads SYDVKM. This CDR3 is 14 amino acids long. V was clipped by 2 bases and J by 2 bases, with 10 bases between them. CDR3 DNA sequence: TGTGCCAGCAGTTTAGCGCTTCTAACCTACGAGCAGTACTTC. This encodes CASSLALLTYEQYF. The variable domain in full, with the rest retrieved from reference TRBV28 and TRBJ2-7, is DVKVTQSSRYLVKRTGEKVFLECVQDMDHENMFWYRQDPGLGLRLIYFSYDVKMKEKGDIPEGYSVSREKKERFSLILESASTNQTSMYLCASSLALLTYEQYFGPGTRLTVT.

The chain is built from TRBV7-2 and TRBJ2-2; TRBD2 aligns across 8 bases. The CDR3 has 15 residues. J gave up 8 bases and V 5 bases, and 10 bases lay outside the gene matches. The germline V gene has CDR1 SGHTA and CDR2 FQGNSA. The chain's CDR3 is CASSRRLAMGGELFF. CDR3 sequence (DNA): TGTGCCAGCAGCAGACGACTAGCGATGGGGGGGGAGCTGTTTTTT.

The chain is built from TRBV5-4 and TRBJ1-1, with no clear D. V lost 4 bases and J 3 bases, leaving 7 bases between the germline ends. The CDR3 consists of 12 residues. Per germline, CDR1 SGHNT and CDR2 YYREEE (reference sequence). DNA of the CDR3: TGTGCCAGCAGCGAGGGCGACACTGAAGCTTTCTTT. Translation: CASSEGDTEAFF.

The chain recombines TRBV5-1 with TRBJ1-1; possible D gene TRBD1, 5 bases. The CDR3 extends over 16 amino acids. V was pared by 4 bases and J by 4 bases, with 20 bases between. Germline CDR1 reads SGHRS; CDR2 reads YFSETQ. CDR3: CASSPGRTPFGTEAFF. The CDR3, as DNA: TGCGCCAGCAGCCCAGGTAGGACACCCTTCGGCACTGAAGCTTTCTTT.

The chain has TRBV19 and TRBJ1-4; 9 bases agree with TRBD1. Germline V gene sequence: CDR1 LNHDA, CDR2 SQIVND (reference sequence). Losses at the gene ends were 7 bases for V and 8 bases for J; bases not matched to a gene: 8. The CDR3 has 14 residues. The CDR3 bases are TGTGCCAGTAACCCAGGGACAGGGATCGAAAAACTGTTTTTT. It encodes CASNPGTGIEKLFF.

The V call is TRBV7-6, the J call TRBJ2-1; possible D gene TRBD1, 6 bases. Germline CDR1 SGHVS, CDR2 FNYEAQ. The CDR3 covers 13 residues. The V end was cut by 5 bases, the J end by 5 bases, with 10 bases between. CDR3 nucleotide sequence: TGTGCCAGCAGCACCGGACAGAACAATGAGCAGTTCTTC. Its translation is CASSTGQNNEQFF.

The chain employs TRBV29-1 and TRBJ2-1; TRBD2 agrees at 7 bases. CDR1 is SQVTM and CDR2 is ANQGSEA in the germline V gene. The CDR3 is made up of 15 amino acids. The V segment lost 6 bases and the J segment 8 bases; nucleotides outside the gene matches: 16. CDR3 in DNA: TGCAGCGTCCCTGGGCTAGCGGACACCGCCCATGAGCAGTTCTTC. Translation: CSVPGLADTAHEQFF.

The V call is TRBV11-2, the J call TRBJ1-1; D may be TRBD1 (6 bases). This CDR3 is 15 amino acids long. The V end was cut by 1 base, the J end by 6 bases, with 15 bases between. The germline gives CDR1 SGHAT, CDR2 FQNNGV. In nucleotides, the CDR3 is TGTGCCAGCAGCTTAGTGAGGGGGTGGAAGGCTGAAGCTTTCTTT. Translated, it gives CASSLVRGWKAEAFF.

V is TRBV29-1 and J is TRBJ2-7, with 9 nucleotides matching TRBD2. CDR3 length equals 15 residues. V lost 6 bases, J lost 3 bases, and 12 bases stayed unmatched. The germline V gene has CDR1 SQVTM and CDR2 ANQGSEA. The CDR3 DNA follows: TGCAGCGTCCTAATGGCGGGAGGGCCTTTCTACGAGCAGTACTTC. Encoded protein: CSVLMAGGPFYEQYF.

The chain employs TRBV5-4 and TRBJ2-5, with 11 bases identical to TRBD1. The CDR3 consists of 15 residues. The V segment lost 4 bases and the J segment 5 bases; nucleotides outside the gene matches: 7. The germline CDR1 and CDR2 sequences are SGHNT and YYREEE (reference sequence). The CDR3 DNA sequence: TGTGCCAGCAGCACCGGACAGGGGGCGCGGGAGACCCAGTACTTC. It yields the protein CASSTGQGARETQYF.

The V call is TRBV28, the J call TRBJ2-7, with 8 bases lining up with TRBD2. J lost 9 bases, V lost 5 bases, and 6 bases had no gene match. Germline lookup yields CDR1 MDHEN and CDR2 SYDVKM. The CDR3 sequence is 12 residues long. The CDR3 DNA is TGTGCCAGCAGTCCCAATACTAGCGGGCAGTACTTC. It translates to CASSPNTSGQYF.

At least ten counts were recorded for this clone. The chain carries TRBV4-1 and TRBJ2-1; a possible D gene is TRBD2 (6 bases). There are 16 residues in the CDR3. Germline CDR1 reads MGHRA; CDR2 reads YSYEKL. The V end was cut by 1 base, the J end by 0 bases, with 10 bases between. The CDR3 reads CASSQGRAGSYNEQFF. The DNA for the CDR3 is TGCGCCAGCAGCCAAGGGAGGGCGGGCTCCTACAATGAGCAGTTCTTC.

Concerning this clone: A junction end diverges from the germline sequence, so it may reflect a read error. CDR3 sequence: CASKSSGGRASSEQYF. The DNA of the CDR3 is TGTGCCAGCAAGTCTTCTGGCGGGAGGGCCTCCTCCGAGCAGTACTTC. The chain couples TRBV5-4 to TRBJ2-7, with 9 bases aligning to TRBD2. Germline values: CDR1 SGHNT, CDR2 YYREEE (reference sequence). CDR3 length equals 16 residues.

The chain links TRBV27 to TRBJ2-1; possibly TRBD1 for D (6 bases). CDR1 is MNHEY, CDR2 SMNVEV, per germline (reference sequence). V shed 8 bases and J shed 3 bases, with 14 bases lying between them. The CDR3 is 14 residues long. CDR3 amino acids: CASSGQTGYNEQFF. The CDR3 bases are TGTGCCAGCTCTGGACAGACCGGCTACAATGAGCAGTTCTTC.

This chain links TRBV12-5 with TRBJ2-1; maybe TRBD2 (6 bases). Trimming cost V 1 base and J 5 bases, with 15 bases left between them. CDR1 and CDR2 (germline): LGHNT, FRNRAP. This CDR3 is built from 16 residues. For the CDR3, the DNA is TGTGCTAGTGGTTTGGCCCTGGGGGGATGGGACAATGAGCAGTTCTTC. Residues: CASGLALGGWDNEQFF. Combining the CDR3 with reference TRBV12-5 and TRBJ2-1 gives the whole variable domain DARVTQTPRHKVTEMGQEVTMRCQPILGHNTVFWYRQTMMQGLELLAYFRNRAPLDDSGMPKDRFSAEMPDATLATLKIQPSEPRDSAVYFCASGLALGGWDNEQFFGPGTRLTVL.